The present entry profiles one T cell receptor beta chain with its context. This entry comes from a study of blood T cell repertoires in COVID-19. Turning to the study itself: The samples span acute and convalescent COVID-19 from the United States, Italy and Spain. T cells, B-cell-depleted T cells, or PBMCs supplied cDNA or gDNA.

Germline-derived CDR1 and CDR2 are LGHDT and YNNKEL (reference sequence). Between the trimmed V and J ends, which lost 1 base and 2 bases, there was a span of 11 bases. This CDR3 region has 15 residues. Sequencing was performed with immunoSEQ multiplex PCR; in TCRdb, only in-frame clones are kept and a portion is missing. The data hold around 700,000 clones, with 90% observed a single time. Sample: peripheral blood. The V gene is TRBV3-1 (or the pseudogene TRBV3-2), the J gene TRBJ1-1; no clear D. This receptor was taken from a woman under 30 with acute or convalescent COVID-19. The CDR3 protein is CASSQARATNTEAFF. DNA of the CDR3: TGTGCCAGCAGCCAAGCGAGGGCGACTAACACTGAAGCTTTCTTT.